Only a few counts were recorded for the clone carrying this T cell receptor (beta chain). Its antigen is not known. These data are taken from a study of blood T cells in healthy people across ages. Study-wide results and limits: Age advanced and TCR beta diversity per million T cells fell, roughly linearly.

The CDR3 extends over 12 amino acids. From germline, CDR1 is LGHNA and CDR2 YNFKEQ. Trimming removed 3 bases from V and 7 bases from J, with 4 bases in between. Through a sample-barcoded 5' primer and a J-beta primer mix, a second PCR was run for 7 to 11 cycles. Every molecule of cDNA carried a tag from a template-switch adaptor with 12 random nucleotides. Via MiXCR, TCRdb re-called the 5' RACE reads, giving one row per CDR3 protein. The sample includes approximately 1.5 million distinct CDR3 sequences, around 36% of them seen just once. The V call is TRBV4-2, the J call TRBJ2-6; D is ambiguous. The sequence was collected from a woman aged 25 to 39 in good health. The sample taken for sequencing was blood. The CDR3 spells CASSHRANVLTF. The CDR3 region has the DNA TGTGCCAGCAGCCATCGCGCCAACGTCCTGACTTTC.